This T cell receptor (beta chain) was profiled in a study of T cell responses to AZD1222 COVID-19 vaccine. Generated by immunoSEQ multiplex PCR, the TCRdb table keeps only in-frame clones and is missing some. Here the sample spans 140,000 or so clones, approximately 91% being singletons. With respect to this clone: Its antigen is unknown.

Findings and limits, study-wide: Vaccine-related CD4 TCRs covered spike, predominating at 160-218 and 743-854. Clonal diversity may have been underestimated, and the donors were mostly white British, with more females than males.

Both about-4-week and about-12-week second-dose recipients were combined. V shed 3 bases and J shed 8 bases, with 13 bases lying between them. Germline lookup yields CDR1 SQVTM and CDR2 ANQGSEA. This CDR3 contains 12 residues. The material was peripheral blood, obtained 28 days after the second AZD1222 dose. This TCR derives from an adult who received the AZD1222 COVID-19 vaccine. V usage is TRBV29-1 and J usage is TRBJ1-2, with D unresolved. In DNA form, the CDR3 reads TGCAGCGTTGATGTGGAGCTGGTCGGCTACACCTTC. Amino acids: CSVDVELVGYTF.